These T cell receptor beta chains were read from a single sample in a study of blood T cells in healthy people across ages. TCRdb passed the 5' RACE reads through MiXCR, listing each CDR3 protein once. The sample includes around 780,000 distinct CDR3 sequences, about 56% seen only once; the top ten take 20% to 30%. Sequencing input: blood. The source is a man in his forties in good health. CDR3s include the opening cysteine and the closing phenylalanine or tryptophan. D genes are given only for firm matches. Expanded clones get a size class; other rows say once, few or many, or leave the size out.

D gene	clone size	V gene	J gene	CDR3 protein	CDR3 DNA
-	few	TRBV14	TRBJ2-5	CASSRRGGQETQYF	TGTGCCAGCAGCCGTCGAGGGGGCCAAGAGACCCAGTACTTC
-	-	TRBV7-9	TRBJ1-6	CASKGGGPPLHF	TGTGCCAGCAAGGGCGGCGGACCTCCCCTCCACTTT
TRBD2	-	TRBV7-7	TRBJ2-1	CASSTRLADEQFF	TGTGCCAGCAGCACCCGACTAGCAGATGAGCAGTTCTTC
-	few	TRBV29-1	TRBJ2-7	CSVSPGPYEQYF	TGCAGCGTTTCGCCAGGGCCCTACGAGCAGTACTTC
-	-	TRBV6-5	TRBJ1-5	CASSYSGQPNQPQHF	TGTGCCAGCAGTTACTCGGGGCAGCCCAATCAGCCCCAGCATTTT
-	-	TRBV20-1	TRBJ2-3	CSVYRAGLTDTQYF	TGCAGTGTTTACAGAGCCGGGTTGACAGATACGCAGTATTTT
TRBD2	-	TRBV7-9	TRBJ2-7	CATDGGGPYEQYF	TGTGCCACCGACGGGGGGGGTCCCTACGAGCAGTACTTC
-	-	TRBV6-5	TRBJ2-3	CASSYFGQGIETQYF	TGTGCCAGCAGTTACTTCGGGCAGGGGATAGAGACGCAGTATTTT
-	few	TRBV29-1	TRBJ1-2	CSVLGEGLYGYTF	TGCAGCGTGCTCGGGGAGGGACTCTATGGCTACACCTTC
-	few	TRBV4-2	TRBJ2-1	CASSRPESSYNEQFF	TGTGCCAGCAGCCGACCGGAGAGCTCCTACAATGAGCAGTTCTTC
TRBD1	few	TRBV6-1	TRBJ1-5	CASSLDRDLPQHF	TGTGCCAGCAGTTTGGACAGGGACCTACCCCAGCATTTT
-	-	TRBV12-3/TRBV12-4	TRBJ2-5	CASSFRRYQETQYF	TGTGCCAGCAGTTTCCGCCGGTACCAAGAGACCCAGTACTTC
-	-	TRBV27	TRBJ2-1	CASRSPGRYNEQFF	TGTGCCAGCAGGTCTCCCGGAAGATACAATGAGCAGTTCTTC
-	-	TRBV3-1	TRBJ1-1	CASGQDSTFTEAFF	TGTGCCAGCGGCCAAGATTCCACATTCACTGAAGCTTTCTTT
-	many	TRBV7-2	TRBJ1-2	CASSLGWESGYTF	TGTGCCAGCAGCTTAGGGTGGGAGAGTGGCTACACCTTC
-	-	TRBV7-2	TRBJ1-5	CASSLGGWDINQPQHF	TGTGCCAGCAGCTTGGGGGGATGGGACATCAATCAGCCCCAGCATTTT
-	-	TRBV4-1	TRBJ1-5	CASSPHLVGANQHF	TGCGCCAGCAGCCCCCACCTGGTGGGGGCAAACCAGCATTTT
TRBD1	few	TRBV6-6	TRBJ2-7	CASSYGFGTGSYEQYF	TGTGCCAGCAGTTACGGGTTTGGGACAGGGTCCTACGAGCAGTACTTC
-	-	TRBV20-1	TRBJ2-3	CSAPRILSTDTQYF	TGCAGTGCACCGAGAATTCTCTCCACAGATACGCAGTATTTT
-	-	TRBV15	TRBJ2-7	CATSRGGTVYEQYF	TGTGCCACCAGCAGAGGCGGGACAGTATACGAGCAGTACTTC
TRBD2	few	TRBV2	TRBJ2-5	CASTRLAAQETQYF	TGTGCCAGCACCCGGCTAGCGGCGCAAGAGACCCAGTACTTC
-	few	TRBV7-9	TRBJ2-5	CASSLVREQYF	TGTGCCAGCAGCTTAGTAAGAGAGCAGTACTTC
-	once	TRBV20-1	TRBJ2-4	CSANRAEIAKNIQYF	TGCAGTGCTAACAGGGCGGAAATAGCCAAAAACATTCAGTACTTC
-	-	TRBV7-9	TRBJ2-5	CAGRTDLEGETQYF	TGTGCCGGTAGGACAGACCTGGAGGGAGAGACCCAGTACTTC
TRBD2	many	TRBV6-1	TRBJ2-1	CASRTSGRRHEQFF	TGTGCCAGCAGGACTAGCGGGAGGAGGCATGAGCAGTTCTTC
-	-	TRBV5-5	TRBJ1-2	CPSSAVGHGLLNYGYTF	TGTCCCAGCAGCGCCGTGGGGCACGGCCTGCTTAACTATGGCTACACCTTC
-	-	TRBV7-2	TRBJ1-2	CASSFGAAGNYGYTF	TGTGCCAGCAGCTTTGGGGCCGCGGGGAACTATGGCTACACCTTC